The 19 T cell receptor beta chains listed next were all sequenced from one sample in a study of blood T cell repertoires in COVID-19. Sequencing used immunoSEQ multiplex PCR; TCRdb keeps in-frame clones, though not all of them. The table records some 200,000 clones, approximately 85% of them present only once. Sequencing used peripheral blood. The source is a man in his fifties or sixties who had recovered from COVID-19.

The genes are TRBV5-3 and TRBJ1-1; D is unclear. TRBV5-3 is an ORF, and what it does is uncertain. The CDR3 covers 14 residues. Between the trimmed V and J ends, which lost 4 bases and 1 base, there was a span of 11 bases. The CDR3 DNA reads as TGTGCCAGAAGCCAGCTAACAGAGAACACTGAAGCTTTCTTT. Amino acids: CARSQLTENTEAFF.

This sequence joins TRBV28 and TRBJ1-2; possibly TRBD1 for D (5 bases). Trimming removed 5 bases at V and 8 bases at J, with 18 bases between. The CDR3 has 14 residues. Germline V lookup: CDR1 MDHEN, CDR2 SYDVKM. CDR3: CASSPGLLVGGYTF. CDR3 DNA sequence: TGTGCCAGCAGTCCGGGACTCCTAGTGGGGGGCTACACCTTC.

This clone was counted only a few times. This rearrangement joins TRBV14 to TRBJ2-7; D might be TRBD1 (6 bases). V was clipped by 4 bases and J by 2 bases, with 12 bases between them. Germline CDR1 reads SGHDN; CDR2 reads FVKESK. The CDR3 sequence is 14 residues long. The CDR3 DNA reads as TGTGCCAGCAGCCGCGCCAGGGGCGCCTACGAGCAGTACTTC. Its translation: CASSRARGAYEQYF.

The V gene is TRBV19, the J gene TRBJ1-2, with a weak D call TRBD1 (6 bases). The CDR3 sequence is 14 residues long. Trimming took off 3 bases at V and 7 bases at J, with 15 bases between the two ends. Looked up from germline, CDR1 is LNHDA and CDR2 is SQIVND (reference sequence). CDR3 in amino acids: CASSIEQGMGGYTF. The CDR3 region has the DNA TGTGCCAGTAGTATCGAACAGGGAATGGGTGGCTACACCTTC.

The rearrangement joins TRBV7-9 to TRBJ1-4, with 7 nucleotides matching TRBD1. Germline loops: CDR1 SEHNR, CDR2 FQNEAQ (reference sequence). CDR3 length equals 15 residues. The trim removed 6 bases at V and 7 bases at J, leaving 11 bases unmatched. In DNA form, the CDR3 reads TGTGCCAGCAGGGGGGACAGTCCTGAAGCTGAAAAACTGTTTTTT. Translating gives CASRGDSPEAEKLFF.

The chain has TRBV28 and TRBJ2-7, with D possibly matching TRBD1 (7 bases). The CDR3 spans 13 residues. Trimming stripped 6 bases from V and 2 bases from J, with 11 bases between. In germline, CDR1 is MDHEN, CDR2 SYDVKM. The CDR3 loop is CASRRDSPYEQYF. The DNA for the CDR3 is TGTGCCAGCAGGCGGGACAGCCCCTACGAGCAGTACTTC. Full variable domain (remainder filled in from reference TRBV28 and TRBJ2-7): DVKVTQSSRYLVKRTGEKVFLECVQDMDHENMFWYRQDPGLGLRLIYFSYDVKMKEKGDIPEGYSVSREKKERFSLILESASTNQTSMYLCASRRDSPYEQYFGPGTRLTVT.

Remarks on this clone: At one of its ends the junction is not consistent with the germline gene, which may arise from a read error. The chain recombines TRBV28 with TRBJ2-7; perhaps TRBD2 as D (5 bases). The germline gives CDR1 MDHEN, CDR2 SYDVKM. This CDR3 spans 12 amino acids. CDR3 bases: TGTGCCAGCAGTTTACTCCCGACCGGGGTTACCTTC. It is translated as CASSLLPTGVTF.

The chain combines TRBV6-5 with TRBJ1-2; D remains ambiguous. Germline V lookup: CDR1 MNHEY, CDR2 SVGAGI. The CDR3 covers 12 residues. The V end was cut by 9 bases, the J end by 8 bases, with 16 bases between. The CDR3 reads CASKQAFWGYTF. Here the CDR3 DNA reads TGTGCCAGTAAGCAGGCCTTCTGGGGCTACACCTTC.

This rearrangement joins TRBV29-1 to TRBJ2-5; D is possibly TRBD1 (6 bases). V dropped 3 bases and J dropped 2 bases, with 13 bases sitting between them. CDR3 size: 14 residues. CDR1 SQVTM and CDR2 ANQGSEA come from the germline V gene. The CDR3 nucleotides are TGCAGCGTTGATTGGACAGAGAGGCAAGAGACCCAGTACTTC. It is translated as CSVDWTERQETQYF.

This clone is a singleton in its sample. This chain uses TRBV18 with TRBJ2-3, with 10 bases fitting TRBD2. V lost 4 bases, J lost 4 bases, and 5 bases stayed unmatched. Looked up from germline, CDR1 is KGHSH and CDR2 is LQKENI. The CDR3 length is 15 residues. CDR3 region: CASSRSSGSPDTQYF. DNA of the CDR3: TGTGCCAGCTCACGGTCTAGCGGGAGTCCAGATACGCAGTATTTT.

This clone was counted between two and nine times. The CDR3 DNA follows: TGTGCCAGCAGTGCCGGGACAGGGGAGCGTTGGAGCAATCAGCCCCAGCATTTT. It codes for CASSAGTGERWSNQPQHF. The V gene is TRBV6-1, the J gene TRBJ1-5; 10 bases fit TRBD1. V shed 4 bases and J 1 base; nucleotides not matched to a gene: 10. CDR3 length: 18 residues. Germline CDR1 is MNHNS and CDR2 is SASEGT.

The CDR3 bases are TGTGCCAGCAGGGTGGGGGGAACTAATGAAAAACTGTTTTTT. It codes for CASRVGGTNEKLFF. The V call is TRBV6-5, the J call TRBJ1-4; the D gene is possibly TRBD1 (5 bases). From germline, CDR1 is MNHEY and CDR2 SVGAGI. The germline V and J ends were trimmed by 6 bases and 1 base, with 9 bases remaining between them. This CDR3 has 14 amino acids.

Written as DNA, the CDR3 is TGTGCCACCCGGGACAGCAGCTCCTACGAGCAGTACTTC. Its translation: CATRDSSSYEQYF. The V call is TRBV6-5, the J call TRBJ2-7, with TRBD1 matching 7 bases. Germline CDR1 is MNHEY and CDR2 is SVGAGI. The CDR3 loop spans 13 amino acids. The trim removed 10 bases at V and 0 bases at J, leaving 6 bases unmatched.

Concerning this clone: A read error may account for a junction end that differs from germline. The genes are TRBV7-9 and TRBJ1-2; TRBD1 aligns across 7 bases. CDR1 is SEHNR, CDR2 FQNEAQ, per germline (reference sequence). The CDR3 has 10 amino acids. The CDR3 spells CASSGTAIVF. As DNA, the CDR3 is TGTGCCAGCAGCGGGACAGCAATCGTCTTC.

In nucleotides, the CDR3 is TGTGCCAGCAGTTTAGGGACTAGCGGGCAAGGAATTAGCACAGATACGCAGTATTTT. Protein: CASSLGTSGQGISTDTQYF. The chain has TRBV28 and TRBJ2-3; 12 nucleotides align to TRBD2. The junction had 9 bases not matched to a gene; V was cut back by 2 bases and J by 0 bases. Looked up from germline, CDR1 is MDHEN and CDR2 is SYDVKM. The CDR3 covers 19 residues. Full variable domain (missing parts from reference TRBV28 and TRBJ2-3): DVKVTQSSRYLVKRTGEKVFLECVQDMDHENMFWYRQDPGLGLRLIYFSYDVKMKEKGDIPEGYSVSREKKERFSLILESASTNQTSMYLCASSLGTSGQGISTDTQYFGPGTRLTVL.

This chain joins TRBV29-1 and TRBJ2-1; TRBD2 might be the D (6 bases). CDR1 and CDR2 (germline): SQVTM, ANQGSEA. The CDR3 totals 12 residues. Trimming pared 8 bases from V and 0 bases from J, leaving 8 bases between. The CDR3 is CSSGGSYNEQFF. DNA of the CDR3: TGCAGCTCCGGGGGCTCCTACAATGAGCAGTTCTTC.

This clone came up a few times. This chain connects TRBV6-6 to TRBJ2-7; D may be TRBD2 (6 bases). The CDR3 contains 13 residues. V lost 8 bases, J lost 2 bases, and 13 bases lay in between. CDR1 MNHNY and CDR2 SVGAGI come from the germline V gene (reference sequence). The CDR3 reads CASGAGGAYEQYF. The CDR3 region has the DNA TGTGCCAGCGGGGCTGGAGGGGCCTACGAGCAGTACTTC.

This chain uses TRBV30 with TRBJ2-5; perhaps TRBD1 as D (5 bases). The germline V gene encodes CDR1 GTSNPN and CDR2 SVGIG (reference sequence). This CDR3 has 15 amino acids. With 0 bases removed from V and 5 bases from J, the gap between germline ends came to 16 bases. The CDR3 loop is CAWSVLGSRVETQYF. In DNA form, the CDR3 reads TGTGCCTGGAGTGTATTAGGTAGCAGGGTGGAGACCCAGTACTTC.

The rearrangement joins TRBV27 to TRBJ1-6, with unresolved D. V lost 4 bases, J lost 5 bases, and 12 bases lay in between. The CDR3 is 15 amino acids. Germline values: CDR1 MNHEY, CDR2 SMNVEV (reference sequence). CDR3 amino acids: CASSSPVEDNSPLHF. For the CDR3, the DNA is TGTGCCAGCAGTTCCCCCGTGGAGGATAATTCACCCCTCCACTTT.